The 15 T cell receptor beta chains listed next were all sequenced from one sample in a study of T-cell memory formation after mild COVID-19. From the 5' RACE reads, TCRdb called clonotypes with MiXCR, one entry per CDR3 protein. The table shows some 440,000 distinct CDR3 sequences, with more than 20% occurring only once. Sequencing was carried out using PBMCs or a T cell subset sorted from them (not recorded which). These receptors were obtained from an adult woman who had mild COVID-19 (a few samples of this study predate the infection). Cell type and time point are not known.

The chain has TRBV12-3 or TRBV12-4 and TRBJ1-1; D remains ambiguous. The V end was cut by 5 bases, the J end by 5 bases, with 21 bases between. The CDR3 totals 16 residues. CDR3 sequence: CASSVKPPRRWTEAFF. CDR3 sequence (DNA): TGTGCCAGCAGTGTTAAACCACCCCGAAGGTGGACTGAAGCTTTCTTT.

The genes are TRBV28 and TRBJ1-1; TRBD1 aligns across 8 bases. Per germline, CDR1 MDHEN and CDR2 SYDVKM. The CDR3 extends over 15 amino acids. After removal of 5 bases from V and 4 bases from J, the junction contained 9 bases not matched to a gene. The CDR3 nucleotides are TGTGCCAGCAGTCTACAGAGGACAGGGCGCACTGAAGCTTTCTTT. This codes for CASSLQRTGRTEAFF.

The gene calls are TRBV7-9 and TRBJ1-4; no clear D. With 4 bases removed from V and 7 bases from J, the gap between germline ends came to 13 bases. This CDR3 spans 14 amino acids. Germline-derived CDR1 and CDR2 are SEHNR and FQNEAQ (reference sequence). The CDR3 is CASSSGSFGEKLFF. CDR3 in DNA: TGTGCCAGCAGCTCGGGATCTTTCGGTGAAAAACTGTTTTTT.

The table lists this clonotype with many counts. A junction boundary mismatches the germline segment, possibly from a read error. The chain recombines TRBV5-1 with TRBJ2-5, with 11 bases identical to TRBD1. CDR1 is SGHRS, CDR2 YFSETQ, per germline. The CDR3 contains 14 residues. CDR3 nucleotide sequence: TGTGCCAGCAGCTTGGGACAGGGGGGAGAGACCCAGTACTTC. This translates into CASSLGQGGETQYF.

The rearrangement joins TRBV7-8 to TRBJ2-7; weak D call: TRBD2 (5 bases). The CDR3 is 14 residues long. V lost 1 base and J lost 5, with 12 bases in between. The V gene's germline CDR1 is SGHVS and CDR2 FQNEAQ. The CDR3 nucleotides read TGTGCCAGCAGCTTAGAGCGAACGAGGGACGAGCAGTACTTC. Translated: CASSLERTRDEQYF.

The chain employs TRBV7-9 and TRBJ2-3; TRBD1 might be the D (6 bases). Trimming pared 3 bases from V and 0 bases from J, leaving 7 bases between. The CDR3 is 14 amino acids. CDR1 is SEHNR and CDR2 is FQNEAQ in the germline V gene (reference sequence). Here the CDR3 reads CASSFDRSTDTQYF. The CDR3 region has the DNA TGTGCCAGCAGCTTTGACAGGAGCACAGATACGCAGTATTTT.

This clonotype has only a few counts. The rearrangement joins TRBV5-6 to TRBJ2-1; D is unresolved. The germline gives CDR1 SGHDT, CDR2 YYEEEE. The CDR3 length is 16 residues. V shed 0 bases and J shed 1 base, with 11 bases lying between them. The CDR3 region is CASSLVGFGSYNEQFF. CDR3 nucleotides: TGTGCCAGCAGCTTGGTGGGGTTTGGGTCCTACAATGAGCAGTTCTTC.

This clonotype was observed at least ten times. The chain carries TRBV5-5 and TRBJ2-1; 7 bases are a match to TRBD2. V lost 5 bases, J lost 6 bases, and 5 bases stayed unmatched. The CDR3 has 13 residues. In germline, CDR1 is SGHKS, CDR2 YYEKEE (reference sequence). CDR3 DNA: TGTGCCAGCAGGGAAGCGGGGCTCAATGAGCAGTTCTTC. Translating gives CASREAGLNEQFF.

This clonotype came up a few times. This rearrangement joins TRBV6-5 to TRBJ1-6; 8 nucleotides align to TRBD1. Per germline, CDR1 MNHEY and CDR2 SVGAGI. The ends lost 2 bases at V and 10 bases at J; junction bases unmatched: 13. CDR3 length: 17 amino acids. The CDR3 DNA follows: TGTGCCAGCAGTTACCAGGGGGCGCGAATGGAAGGGTCACCCCTCCACTTT. This gives the protein CASSYQGARMEGSPLHF.

The DNA for the CDR3 is TGTGCCAGCAGCCCAGGACAGGGACTAGGCGAGCAGTACTTC. Protein product: CASSPGQGLGEQYF. This chain links TRBV7-6 with TRBJ2-7; TRBD1 or TRBD2 may be the D gene (8 bases each). The CDR3 is made up of 14 amino acids. V lost 5 bases to trimming and J lost 6 bases, with 17 bases between them. CDR1 and CDR2 from the germline V gene are SGHVS and FNYEAQ.

J is TRBJ2-1 and V is TRBV12-3 or TRBV12-4; 8 bases map to TRBD2. The CDR3 loop spans 15 amino acids. The trim removed 6 bases at V and 4 bases at J, leaving 8 bases unmatched. This CDR3 reads CASRRAGAFYNEQFF. The CDR3 nucleotides are TGTGCCAGCAGGAGAGCGGGGGCGTTTTACAATGAGCAGTTCTTC.

In its sample, this clonotype was seen a few times. The gene calls are TRBV24-1 and TRBJ2-7; the D call may be TRBD1 or TRBD2 (5 bases each). CDR1 and CDR2 from the germline V gene are KGHDR and SFDVKD. V lost 7 bases and J 3 bases, leaving 21 bases between the germline ends. This CDR3 is 16 amino acids long. CDR3 sequence reads: CATSDNQAGAYYEQYF. CDR3 coding DNA: TGTGCCACCAGCGATAATCAAGCCGGGGCCTACTACGAGCAGTACTTC.

The gene calls are TRBV3-1 and TRBJ1-4; D is perhaps TRBD1 (6 bases). In germline, CDR1 is LGHDT, CDR2 YNNKEL (reference sequence). The CDR3 runs 14 residues. Trimming pared 3 bases from V and 7 bases from J, leaving 12 bases between. This CDR3 is CASSHTGSGEKLFF. The CDR3 DNA reads as TGTGCCAGCAGCCACACAGGGTCGGGTGAAAAACTGTTTTTT.

This chain uses TRBV3-1 with TRBJ2-7, with no clear D. The CDR3 is 14 residues long. Germline V gene sequence: CDR1 LGHDT, CDR2 YNNKEL (reference sequence). The V end was cut by 0 bases, the J end by 0 bases, with 6 bases between. CDR3 coding DNA: TGTGCCAGCAGCCAAGAGGACGCCTCCTACGAGCAGTACTTC. Its translation: CASSQEDASYEQYF.

This clonotype showed up just a few times. The chain carries TRBV6-1 and TRBJ2-1, with 14 bases identical to TRBD2. Germline assignment: CDR1 MNHNS and CDR2 SASEGT. V shed 9 bases and J 10 bases; nucleotides not matched to a gene: 8. The CDR3 spans 14 residues. The CDR3 nucleotides read TGTGCCAGTGCCCCCCGGACTAGCGGGGGGGAGCAGTTCTTC. It specifies CASAPRTSGGEQFF.